This T cell receptor beta chain was profiled in a study of T cell responses to AZD1222 COVID-19 vaccine. Findings and caveats of the study: The study found Spike-specific TCR breadth and depth rose after two AZD1222 doses. Distributed over spike, vaccine-associated CD4 TCRs predominated at 160-218 and 743-854. Baseline seropositivity occurred in only six or seven AZD1222 recipients.

V shed 7 bases and J shed 5 bases, with 17 bases lying between them. Germline values: CDR1 MDHEN, CDR2 SYDVKM. The CDR3 contains 14 residues. In the case of this clone: The target antigen is unknown.

Here immunoSEQ multiplex PCR was the method, and the copy in TCRdb shows in-frame clones only, minus some. Altogether tens of thousands of clones are present, around nine tenths being singletons, with the ten largest covering roughly 4.9%. The sequence derives from an adult who received the AZD1222 COVID-19 vaccine. The J gene is TRBJ2-5, the V gene TRBV28; a possible D gene is TRBD2 (7 bases). The sample consisted of peripheral blood, taken 28 days after the second AZD1222 dose. CDR3 coding DNA: TGTGCCAGCATTCAAGGGGGGGGGATGGAGACCCAGTACTTC. This codes for CASIQGGGMETQYF.